This T cell receptor beta chain was sequenced during a study of radiation and T cells in renal cell carcinoma. As for the study in general: Nephrectomy followed 15 Gy stereotactic body radiation by 4 weeks.

Study outcomes and limitations: Top tumor clonotypes rose in blood 2 weeks post-radiation, then contracted.

As concerns this clone: Its antigen remains unknown.

Sequenced by immunoSEQ multiplex PCR; TCRdb stores in-frame clones only, minus some. The sample lists fewer than 55,000 clones; 80% were seen once. This CDR3 is 13 amino acids long. CDR1 and CDR2 (germline): SGHNT, YENEEA. The V gene lost 2 bases and the J gene lost 6 bases, with 11 bases spanning the gap. Noted time point: blood 2 weeks post-SBRT. Specified treatment: 15 Gy SBRT to primary tumor, nephrectomy 4 weeks later. Serial blood draws occurred at baseline and 2 and 4 weeks post-SBRT. This renal cell carcinoma was of the clear cell type. The chain couples TRBV11-3 to TRBJ2-7; D may be TRBD1 (6 bases). The sequence derives from a woman in her 70s with renal cell carcinoma. Sample: blood, taken from a patient whose treatment included radiotherapy and nephrectomy. DNA for the CDR3: TGTGCCAGCAGCTTAAACCTCAGGGGCGAGCAGTACTTC. The encoded protein is CASSLNLRGEQYF.